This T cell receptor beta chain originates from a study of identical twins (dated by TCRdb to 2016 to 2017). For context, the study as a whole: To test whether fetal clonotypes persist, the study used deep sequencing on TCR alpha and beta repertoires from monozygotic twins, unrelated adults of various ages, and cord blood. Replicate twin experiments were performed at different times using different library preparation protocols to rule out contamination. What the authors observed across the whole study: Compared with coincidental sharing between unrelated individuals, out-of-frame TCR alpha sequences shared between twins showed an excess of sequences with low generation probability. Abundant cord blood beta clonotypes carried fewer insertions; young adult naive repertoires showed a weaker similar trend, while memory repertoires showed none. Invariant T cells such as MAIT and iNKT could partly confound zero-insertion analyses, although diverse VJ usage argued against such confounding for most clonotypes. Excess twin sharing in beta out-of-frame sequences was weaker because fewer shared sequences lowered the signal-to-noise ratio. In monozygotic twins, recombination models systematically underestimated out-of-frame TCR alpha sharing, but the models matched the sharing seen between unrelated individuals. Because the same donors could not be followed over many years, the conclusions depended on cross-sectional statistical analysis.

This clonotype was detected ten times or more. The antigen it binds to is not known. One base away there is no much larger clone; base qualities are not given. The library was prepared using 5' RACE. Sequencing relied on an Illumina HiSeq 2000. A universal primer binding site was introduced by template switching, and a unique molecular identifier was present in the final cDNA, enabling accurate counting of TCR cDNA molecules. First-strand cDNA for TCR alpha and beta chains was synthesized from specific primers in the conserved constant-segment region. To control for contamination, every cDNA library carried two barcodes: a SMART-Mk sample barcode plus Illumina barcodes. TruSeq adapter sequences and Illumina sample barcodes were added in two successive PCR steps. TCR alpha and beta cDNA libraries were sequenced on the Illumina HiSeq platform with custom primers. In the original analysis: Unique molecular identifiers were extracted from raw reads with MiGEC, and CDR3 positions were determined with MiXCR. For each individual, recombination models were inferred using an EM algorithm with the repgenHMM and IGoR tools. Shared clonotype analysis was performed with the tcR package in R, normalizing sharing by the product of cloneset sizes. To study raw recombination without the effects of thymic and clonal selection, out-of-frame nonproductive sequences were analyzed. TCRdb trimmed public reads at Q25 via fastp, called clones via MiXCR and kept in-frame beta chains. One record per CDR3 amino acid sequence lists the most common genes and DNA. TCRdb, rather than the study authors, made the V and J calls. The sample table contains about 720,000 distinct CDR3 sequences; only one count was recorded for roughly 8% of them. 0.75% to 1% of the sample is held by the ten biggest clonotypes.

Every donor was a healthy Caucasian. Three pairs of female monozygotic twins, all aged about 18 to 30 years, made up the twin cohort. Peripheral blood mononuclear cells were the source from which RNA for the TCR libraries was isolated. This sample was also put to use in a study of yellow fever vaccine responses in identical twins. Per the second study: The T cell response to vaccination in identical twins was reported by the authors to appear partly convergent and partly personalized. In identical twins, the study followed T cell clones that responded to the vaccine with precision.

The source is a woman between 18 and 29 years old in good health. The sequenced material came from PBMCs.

The DNA sequence reads TGTGCCAGCAGTTCGCCTGCCGGGACAGGGGGTTACGAGCAGTACTTC. Its coded protein is CASSSPAGTGGYEQYF. The chain is encoded by TRBV27 joined to TRBJ2-7; 11 of the junction bases match TRBD1. CDR1 and CDR2 were assigned from the germline V gene (reference sequence) as MNHEY and SMNVEV. V and J are trimmed by 4 bases and 4 bases, and the gene matches miss 9 bases of the junction. CDR3 length: 16 amino acids, cysteine to phenylalanine. The CDR3 DNA has 48 bases and is translated from base 1.